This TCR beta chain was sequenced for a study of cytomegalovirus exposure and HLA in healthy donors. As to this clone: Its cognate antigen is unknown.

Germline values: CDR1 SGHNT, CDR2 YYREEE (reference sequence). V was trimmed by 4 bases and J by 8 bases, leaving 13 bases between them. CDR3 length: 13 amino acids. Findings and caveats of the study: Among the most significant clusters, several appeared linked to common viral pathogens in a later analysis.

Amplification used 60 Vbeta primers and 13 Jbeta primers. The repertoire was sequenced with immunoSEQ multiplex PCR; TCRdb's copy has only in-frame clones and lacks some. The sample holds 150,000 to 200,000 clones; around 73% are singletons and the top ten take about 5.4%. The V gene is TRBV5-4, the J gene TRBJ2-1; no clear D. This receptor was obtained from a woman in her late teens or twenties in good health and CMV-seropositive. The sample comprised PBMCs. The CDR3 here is CASSPPSRDEQFF. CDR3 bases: TGTGCCAGCAGCCCGCCCTCGCGCGATGAGCAGTTCTTC.